Below, 25 T cell receptor beta chains from the same sample are listed, as sequenced in a study of T cell repertoires in cytomegalovirus infection. TCRdb processed the reads anew with MiXCR; each CDR3 protein has one entry. The table lists 750,000 to 900,000 distinct CDR3 sequences, about 28% of them singletons. Their antigens are not known. Material: cultured CD8+ T cells from PBMCs, obtained from culture after CMV antigen stimulation. These receptors all come from a human donor in good health (CMV status not recorded). Some clones in this sample may be carry-over from other donors' samples.

Of note for this clonotype: This could be a read error, since a much larger clone is one nucleotide away. The chain employs TRBV7-2 and TRBJ1-2; perhaps TRBD1 as D (5 bases). This CDR3 comprises 15 residues. The germline V gene has CDR1 SGHTA and CDR2 FQGNSA. CDR3 region: CVSSLALDSNYGYTF. As DNA, the CDR3 is TGTGTCAGCAGCTTAGCCCTAGACAGTAACTATGGCTACACCTTC.

Written as DNA, the CDR3 is TGTGCCAGCAGTCATACAAAGGGGACCTCACCCCTCCACTTT. Protein: CASSHTKGTSPLHF. This sequence joins TRBV12-3 or TRBV12-4 and TRBJ1-6; tentatively, D is TRBD1 (5 bases). This CDR3 is 14 amino acids long. V lost 5 bases and J lost 10, with 15 bases in between.

A few counts support this clonotype. The J gene is TRBJ1-5, the V gene TRBV7-6, with D possibly TRBD1 on 5 matching bases. In germline, CDR1 is SGHVS, CDR2 FNYEAQ. V lost 5 bases, J lost 4 bases, and 15 bases lay in between. The CDR3 runs to 15 residues. CDR3 DNA: TGTGCCAGCAGCCCCCGGGGGGTAGGGAATCAGCCCCAGCATTTT. Translated: CASSPRGVGNQPQHF.

The chain combines TRBV20-1 with TRBJ2-2; D may be TRBD1 or TRBD2 (5 bases each). Germline V gene data show CDR1 as DFQATT and CDR2 as SNEGSKA (reference sequence). The CDR3 has 14 amino acids. V lost 3 bases, J lost 3 bases, and 11 bases lay in between. CDR3 in amino acids: CSARPGLDTGELFF. DNA of the CDR3: TGCAGTGCTAGGCCGGGGCTCGACACCGGGGAGCTGTTTTTT.

The rearrangement uses TRBV10-3 and TRBJ1-1; maybe TRBD1 (5 bases). CDR1 and CDR2 from the germline V gene are ENHRY and SYGVKD. There are 13 residues in the CDR3. The V end was cut by 6 bases, the J end by 4 bases, with 12 bases between. DNA of the CDR3: TGTGCCATCAGGCCCAAGGGGCGCACTGAAGCTTTCTTT. Its protein is CAIRPKGRTEAFF.

This chain links TRBV4-1 with TRBJ1-2; 9 bases match TRBD1. From germline, CDR1 is MGHRA and CDR2 YSYEKL. J gave up 5 bases and V 1 base, and 11 bases lay outside the gene matches. The CDR3 spans 17 residues. Here the CDR3 reads CASSQARGQGTPYGYTF. CDR3 coding DNA: TGCGCCAGCAGCCAAGCTCGGGGACAGGGAACCCCTTATGGCTACACCTTC.

There are a few counts of this clonotype. The chain combines TRBV29-1 with TRBJ1-1; 9 nucleotides align to TRBD1. The germline V gene has CDR1 SQVTM and CDR2 ANQGSEA. The V gene end was trimmed by 7 bases and the J gene end by 3 bases; junction bases not matched to a gene: 12. The CDR3 spans 15 residues. CDR3 DNA: TGCAGCGCCCGACTTGGGGACAGGGAGGACACTGAAGCTTTCTTT. Translation: CSARLGDREDTEAFF.

V gene TRBV10-2 combines with J gene TRBJ2-2, with 11 bases identical to TRBD2. V lost 2 bases to trimming and J lost 5 bases; unmatched junction nucleotides: 4. The CDR3 has 16 residues. Germline CDR1 is WSHSY and CDR2 is SAAADI. The chain's CDR3 is CASSEGLAGLTGELFF. The CDR3 region has the DNA TGCGCCAGCAGTGAGGGACTAGCGGGTTTGACCGGGGAGCTGTTTTTT.

V usage is TRBV5-5 and J usage is TRBJ2-2; TRBD2 matches at 8 bases. CDR3 length equals 15 residues. V gave up 3 bases and J gave up 3 bases; unmatched junction bases: 4. Germline lookup yields CDR1 SGHKS and CDR2 YYEKEE (reference sequence). Here the CDR3 reads CASSWGLGYTGELFF. As DNA, the CDR3 is TGTGCCAGCAGCTGGGGACTAGGGTACACCGGGGAGCTGTTTTTT.

The gene calls are TRBV27 and TRBJ1-2, with D possibly matching TRBD1 (5 bases). V was trimmed by 10 bases and J by 2 bases, leaving 23 bases between them. Germline V lookup: CDR1 MNHEY, CDR2 SMNVEV (reference sequence). The CDR3 sequence is 16 residues long. CDR3 sequence reads: CATRQLHSGGNYGYTF. The CDR3, as DNA: TGTGCCACCCGACAGCTTCATTCCGGCGGGAACTATGGCTACACCTTC.

In nucleotides, the CDR3 is TGTGCCAGCAGCGCCGAGGGGGGACATACCTACGAGCAGTACTTC. Its protein product is CASSAEGGHTYEQYF. The chain joins TRBV7-6 to TRBJ2-7; D may correspond to TRBD1 or TRBD2 (6 bases each). The CDR3 spans 15 residues. CDR1 SGHVS and CDR2 FNYEAQ come from the germline V gene. Between the trimmed V and J ends, which lost 5 bases and 2 bases, there was a span of 16 bases.

This clonotype was seen ten or more times. This sequence joins TRBV7-8 and TRBJ2-2; D not certain. The germline V and J ends were trimmed by 5 bases and 4 bases, with 8 bases remaining between them. This CDR3 spans 13 amino acids. Germline lookup yields CDR1 SGHVS and CDR2 FQNEAQ. The CDR3 loop is CASSRVGTGELFF. The CDR3 DNA is TGTGCCAGCAGCAGGGTAGGCACCGGGGAGCTGTTTTTT.

In its sample, this clonotype was seen a few times. This rearrangement joins TRBV7-3 to TRBJ1-4; possible D gene TRBD1, 6 bases. The CDR3 loop spans 16 amino acids. Deletions cut 0 bases from V and 6 bases from J, with 14 bases between. Looked up from germline, CDR1 is SGHTA and CDR2 is FQGTGA. The CDR3 DNA reads TGTGCCAGCAGCTTAACCGCGGCGGGGGCGGATGAAAAACTGTTTTTT. This encodes CASSLTAAGADEKLFF.

The rearrangement uses TRBV6-1 and TRBJ2-1, with D tentatively TRBD2 (6 bases). Trimming stripped 3 bases from V and 0 bases from J, with 12 bases between. The CDR3 extends over 16 amino acids. From germline, CDR1 is MNHNS and CDR2 SASEGT. The CDR3 here is CASSDRDSSSYNEQFF. As DNA, the CDR3 is TGTGCCAGCAGTGATCGGGACTCTAGCTCCTACAATGAGCAGTTCTTC.

A few counts support this clonotype. The chain combines TRBV4-1 with TRBJ1-2, with 10 bases aligning to TRBD1. Per germline, CDR1 MGHRA and CDR2 YSYEKL. V was pared by 3 bases and J by 8 bases, with 9 bases of the junction left unmatched. There are 15 residues in the CDR3. The CDR3 bases are TGCGCCAGCAGCCAGGCTCCGGGACAGGGGTACGGCTACACCTTC. Its translation: CASSQAPGQGYGYTF.

This clonotype was seen more than once but under ten times. The rearrangement uses TRBV11-3 and TRBJ2-1, with TRBD1 matching over 9 bases. V lost 3 bases, J lost 6 bases, and 3 bases stayed unmatched. Germline CDR1 reads SGHNT; CDR2 reads YENEEA. The CDR3 runs to 14 residues. The CDR3 DNA reads TGTGCCAGCAGCTTGGGACAGGGAGTCAATGAGCAGTTCTTC. The encoded protein is CASSLGQGVNEQFF.

A few counts support this clonotype. This rearrangement joins TRBV6-1 to TRBJ2-3; D possibly corresponds to TRBD1 (6 bases). CDR1 and CDR2 from the germline V gene are MNHNS and SASEGT. The CDR3 is 13 amino acids. Trimming took off 8 bases at V and 5 bases at J, with 14 bases between the two ends. CDR3 amino acids: CASPARGKDTQYF. CDR3 DNA sequence: TGTGCCAGCCCCGCGAGGGGGAAAGATACGCAGTATTTT.

This clonotype was seen more than once but under ten times. V and J are TRBV7-6 and TRBJ1-2, with D unresolved. Trimming took 4 bases from V and 4 from J, leaving 13 bases between them. The CDR3 extends over 14 amino acids. Germline CDR1 reads SGHVS; CDR2 reads FNYEAQ. CDR3 protein: CASSSFPDSYGYTF. CDR3 sequence (DNA): TGTGCCAGCAGCTCCTTCCCCGACTCCTATGGCTACACCTTC.

This sequence joins TRBV6-2 or TRBV6-3 and TRBJ2-5; 10 bases align to TRBD2. The length of the CDR3 is 15 residues. After removal of 3 bases from V and 4 bases from J, the junction contained 5 bases not matched to a gene. CDR1 is MNHEY, CDR2 SVGEGT, per germline. In DNA form, the CDR3 reads TGTGCCAGCAGTTATCGCCTAGCGGGGGCAGAGACCCAGTACTTC. Amino acid sequence: CASSYRLAGAETQYF.

The chain recombines TRBV7-9 with TRBJ2-1; D call uncertain. V lost 7 bases to trimming and J lost 6 bases, with 7 bases between them. The CDR3 runs to 11 residues. Germline assignment: CDR1 SEHNR and CDR2 FQNEAQ (reference sequence). The CDR3 reads CASTQINEQFF. CDR3 sequence (DNA): TGTGCCAGCACCCAGATCAATGAGCAGTTCTTC.

This chain uses TRBV4-1 with TRBJ2-2, with 8 nucleotides matching TRBD1. Germline CDR1 MGHRA, CDR2 YSYEKL. J lost 6 bases, V lost 3 bases, and 9 bases had no gene match. The CDR3 runs 16 residues. The CDR3 sequence: CASSHHIQGGPGELFF. The CDR3 DNA reads as TGCGCCAGCAGCCACCATATACAGGGGGGACCCGGGGAGCTGTTTTTT.

The rearrangement joins TRBV5-6 to TRBJ2-5; 11 bases are shared with TRBD1. Germline CDR1 SGHDT, CDR2 YYEEEE. J lost 5 bases, V lost 4 bases, and 10 bases had no gene match. This CDR3 spans 16 amino acids. Here the CDR3 DNA reads TGTGCCAGCAGCCAGCCTGGACAGGGGGCTTGGGAGACCCAGTACTTC. This sequence encodes CASSQPGQGAWETQYF.

V and J are TRBV4-1 and TRBJ1-1; D is undetermined. Germline V lookup: CDR1 MGHRA, CDR2 YSYEKL. V lost 1 base and J 4 bases, leaving 13 bases between the germline ends. CDR3 size: 15 residues. The CDR3 DNA follows: TGCGCCAGCAGCCAAGTCCAAGGGAGGGCCACTGAAGCTTTCTTT. Translating gives CASSQVQGRATEAFF.

The chain carries TRBV19 and TRBJ2-1, with 9 bases identical to TRBD2. Per the germline V gene, CDR1 is LNHDA and CDR2 is SQIVND (reference sequence). The CDR3 is 18 amino acids. The V segment lost 1 base and the J segment 0 bases; nucleotides outside the gene matches: 7. CDR3 residues: CASSIGASGDSSYNEQFF. The CDR3 DNA is TGTGCCAGTAGTATAGGGGCTAGCGGGGACAGCTCCTACAATGAGCAGTTCTTC.

There are a few counts of this clonotype. CDR3 residues: CASSLGTGLDEQYF. CDR3 nucleotide sequence: TGTGCCAGCAGTTTAGGGACAGGGCTCGACGAGCAGTACTTC. The rearrangement joins TRBV12-3 or TRBV12-4 to TRBJ2-7, with 8 positions matching TRBD1. V shed 1 base and J 5 bases; nucleotides not matched to a gene: 4. This CDR3 is built from 14 residues.